A selection of T cell receptor beta chains follows, all from one sample in a study of cytomegalovirus exposure and HLA in healthy donors. TCRdb keeps only in-frame clones here, not all; method: immunoSEQ multiplex PCR. The sample shows 170,000 or so clones, 80% of them seen only once. Sequencing was done on a sample of PBMCs. The receptors were sampled from a man younger than 40 in good health and CMV-seropositive. Both conserved end residues are part of each CDR3. The D gene is left open where the match is weak. Not all rows give a size; the values are once, few, many and, for expanded clones, a class.

size: .
J: TRBJ2-1
D: TRBD2
V: TRBV9
length: 17
DNA: TGTGCCAGCAGCCCACACGGACTAGCCGCTACCTACAATGAGCAGTTCTTC
CDR3: CASSPHGLAATYNEQFF

size: once
J: TRBJ2-6
D: .
V: TRBV28
length: 15
DNA: TGCGCCAGCAGCCCGGACACCTCTGGGGCCAACGTCCTGACTTTC
CDR3: CASSPDTSGANVLTF

size: .
J: TRBJ2-1
D: .
V: TRBV28
length: 16
DNA: TGTGCCAGCAGTCCAGGTAGCGGAGAACCCTACAATGAGCAGTTCTTC
CDR3: CASSPGSGEPYNEQFF

size: .
J: TRBJ2-2
D: TRBD2
V: TRBV2
length: 15
DNA: TGTGCCAGCAGCCGCGGGAGGGCCATTACCGGGGAGCTGTTTTTT
CDR3: CASSRGRAITGELFF

size: .
J: TRBJ2-7
D: .
V: TRBV7-9
length: 14
DNA: TGTGCCAGCAGCCGAACCGGGACACCCTTTGAGCAGTACTTC
CDR3: CASSRTGTPFEQYF

size: .
J: TRBJ2-7
D: .
V: TRBV5-1
length: 14
DNA: TGCGCCAGCAGCCCCGGTTCAGTAGACTACGAGCAGTACTTC
CDR3: CASSPGSVDYEQYF

size: .
J: TRBJ2-1
D: .
V: TRBV4-3
length: 12
DNA: TGCGCCAGCAGCCGGCGCGGGGATGAGCAGTTCTTC
CDR3: CASSRRGDEQFF

size: .
J: TRBJ1-5
D: .
V: TRBV19
length: 13
DNA: TGTGCCAGCGCCCCTCAATACGCACAACCCCAGCATTTT
CDR3: CASAPQYAQPQHF

size: few
J: TRBJ2-3
D: .
V: TRBV7-9
length: 15
DNA: TGTGCCAGCAGCTTAGTTCCAGGGGTCACAGATACGCAGTATTTT
CDR3: CASSLVPGVTDTQYF

size: .
J: TRBJ2-6
D: TRBD2
V: TRBV10-3
length: 22
DNA: TGTGCCATCCACTCCCCTCCCCGGGGGGGACCCAGGAAGAGCTCTGGGGCCAACGTCCTGACTTTC
CDR3: CAIHSPPRGGPRKSSGANVLTF

size: .
J: TRBJ1-1
D: TRBD1
V: TRBV7-9
length: 18
DNA: TGTGCCAGCAGCCTCACAGCCCCGGGACAGTCCGTGAACACTGAAGCTTTCTTT
CDR3: CASSLTAPGQSVNTEAFF

size: once
J: TRBJ1-2
D: TRBD1
V: TRBV4-3
length: 18
DNA: TGCGCCAGCAGCCAAGACAGGGCGGACAGGGGGCAGGACTATGGCTACACCTTC
CDR3: CASSQDRADRGQDYGYTF

size: .
J: TRBJ2-1
D: TRBD2
V: TRBV7-3
length: 15
DNA: TGTGCCAGCAGCTTAATAGCGGGAGTTTACAATGAGCAGTTCTTC
CDR3: CASSLIAGVYNEQFF

size: .
J: TRBJ2-1
D: TRBD1
V: TRBV6-1
length: 14
DNA: TGTGCCAGCAGATCAGGTCCGGGACAGAATGAGCAGTTCTTC
CDR3: CASRSGPGQNEQFF

size: .
J: TRBJ2-1
D: .
V: TRBV6-1
length: 14
DNA: TGTGCCAGCATGACTCGTAGCTCCTACAATGAGCAGTTCTTC
CDR3: CASMTRSSYNEQFF

size: .
J: TRBJ2-5
D: .
V: TRBV19
length: 14
DNA: TGTGCCAGTGGGGCAGGAGCGGGCCAAGAGACCCAGTACTTC
CDR3: CASGAGAGQETQYF

size: few
J: TRBJ1-6
D: .
V: TRBV2
length: 14
DNA: TGTGCCAGCGAGCTCTCTCTTACGAATTCACCCCTCCACTTT
CDR3: CASELSLTNSPLHF

size: .
J: TRBJ1-5
D: .
V: TRBV25-1
length: 13
DNA: TGTGCCAGCAGTGAAGCAGGAGGTCAGCCCCAGCATTTT
CDR3: CASSEAGGQPQHF

size: .
J: TRBJ2-2
D: .
V: TRBV15
length: 18
DNA: TGTGCCACCAGCAGAGATAGGGGGCCTAGCGTGGGGACCGGGGAGCTGTTTTTT
CDR3: CATSRDRGPSVGTGELFF

size: .
J: TRBJ2-7
D: .
V: TRBV13
length: 12
DNA: TGTGCCAGCAGCTTGGCAGCCTACGAGCAGTACTTC
CDR3: CASSLAAYEQYF

size: .
J: TRBJ2-7
D: TRBD2
V: TRBV19
length: 14
DNA: TGTGCCAGTAGTATAGCGGGAGGGCCCGGGGAGCAGTACTTC
CDR3: CASSIAGGPGEQYF

size: .
J: TRBJ2-7
D: .
V: TRBV27
length: 16
DNA: TGTGCCAGCACCCCCTCTCTCGGTGGAGCGTACTACGAGCAGTACTTC
CDR3: CASTPSLGGAYYEQYF

size: .
J: TRBJ2-3
D: .
V: TRBV4-2
length: 13
DNA: TGTGCCAGCAGCCAAGATTGGGGCGGTACGCAGTATTTT
CDR3: CASSQDWGGTQYF

size: .
J: TRBJ2-3
D: .
V: TRBV5-8
length: 11
DNA: TGTGCCAGCAGCGCAGGAGATACGCAGTATTTT
CDR3: CASSAGDTQYF

size: .
J: TRBJ2-7
D: TRBD1
V: TRBV28
length: 16
DNA: TGTGCCAGGGGGGGACAGGGGGCGGCGGAGACCTGCGAGCAGTACTTC
CDR3: CARGGQGAAETCEQYF

size: few
J: TRBJ1-2
D: .
V: TRBV4-1
length: 16
DNA: TGCGCCAGCAGCCAAGCCTCCCGGGTTTCTAACTATGGCTACACCTTC
CDR3: CASSQASRVSNYGYTF

size: .
J: TRBJ1-3
D: .
V: TRBV27
length: 13
DNA: TGTGCCAGCAGTTTATCCCGTGGAAACACCATATATTTT
CDR3: CASSLSRGNTIYF

size: once
J: TRBJ2-1
D: TRBD1
V: TRBV28
length: 14
DNA: TGTGCCAGCAGTTTCCAGAGACAGGGGGGTGAGCAGTTCTTC
CDR3: CASSFQRQGGEQFF

size: few
J: TRBJ2-3
D: .
V: TRBV9
length: 13
DNA: TGTGCCAGCAGCGTAGGGGGGGCAGATACGCAGTATTTT
CDR3: CASSVGGADTQYF

size: .
J: TRBJ2-5
D: TRBD2
V: TRBV5-1
length: 18
DNA: TGCGCCAGCAGCCGCATTCCTAGCGGGGGGACCAGACAAGAGACCCAGTACTTC
CDR3: CASSRIPSGGTRQETQYF

size: few
J: TRBJ2-5
D: .
V: TRBV29-1
length: 13
DNA: TGCAGCGTTGTCCGGGACTTGGAAGAGACCCAGTACTTC
CDR3: CSVVRDLEETQYF

size: .
J: TRBJ2-2
D: .
V: TRBV27
length: 14
DNA: TGTGCCAGCCGCCTATTGAGTCTCACCGGGGAGCTGTTTTTT
CDR3: CASRLLSLTGELFF

size: .
J: TRBJ1-2
D: .
V: TRBV5-1
length: 18
DNA: TGCGCCAGCAGCTTGGGGGGCAGCACTGCGGGGGCCAACTATGGCTACACCTTC
CDR3: CASSLGGSTAGANYGYTF

size: .
J: TRBJ2-3
D: TRBD1
V: TRBV2
length: 13
DNA: TGTGCCAGCAGTGAAGGGGACAGGCATCCGCAGTATTTT
CDR3: CASSEGDRHPQYF

size: .
J: TRBJ1-2
D: TRBD1
V: TRBV14
length: 17
DNA: TGTGCCAGCAGCCAAGGGCCATTCTCCACAGGGGGCTATGGCTACACCTTC
CDR3: CASSQGPFSTGGYGYTF

size: few
J: TRBJ2-3
D: .
V: TRBV7-2
length: 15
DNA: TGTGCCAGCAGCTTAATTGGGGCCGGCACAGATACGCAGTATTTT
CDR3: CASSLIGAGTDTQYF

size: .
J: TRBJ2-6
D: .
V: TRBV7-8
length: 15
DNA: TGTGCCAGCAGCTTAGCAGAGCTCCTTTCCAACGTCCTGACTTTC
CDR3: CASSLAELLSNVLTF

size: few
J: TRBJ2-5
D: TRBD1
V: TRBV7-8
length: 14
DNA: TGTGCCAGCAGCCGGGACAGGATCTCTGAGACCCAGTACTTC
CDR3: CASSRDRISETQYF

size: .
J: TRBJ2-5
D: TRBD1
V: TRBV11-3
length: 12
DNA: TGTGCCAGCAGCTCAGGGGGAGAGACCCAGTACTTC
CDR3: CASSSGGETQYF

size: .
J: TRBJ2-7
D: TRBD1
V: TRBV27
length: 16
DNA: TGTGCCAGCAGTCCGAGTACAGGGGGAATAACCTACGAGCAGTACTTC
CDR3: CASSPSTGGITYEQYF

size: .
J: TRBJ1-5
D: .
V: TRBV2
length: 13
DNA: TGTGCCAGCAGTGTGGACAGTTCTCAGCCCCAGCATTTT
CDR3: CASSVDSSQPQHF

size: .
J: TRBJ2-1
D: TRBD2
V: TRBV7-9
length: 15
DNA: TGTGCCAGCAGGTCTAGGACTAGCGGCTACAATGAGCAGTTCTTC
CDR3: CASRSRTSGYNEQFF

size: .
J: TRBJ1-5
D: TRBD1
V: TRBV4-1
length: 16
DNA: TGCGCCAGCAGCCAGAGGCTGGACAGGCGGTATCAGCCCCAGCATTTT
CDR3: CASSQRLDRRYQPQHF

size: .
J: TRBJ2-7
D: TRBD1
V: TRBV27
length: 14
DNA: TGTGCCAGCCGCCGCCGGGACAGGGCCCACGAGCAGTACTTC
CDR3: CASRRRDRAHEQYF

size: .
J: TRBJ1-5
D: .
V: TRBV6-1
length: 13
DNA: TGTGCCAGCAGCGCAACAGGGATTCAGCCCCAGCATTTT
CDR3: CASSATGIQPQHF